This T cell receptor (beta chain) appears in the sequencing data of a study of monozygotic twins with inflammatory bowel disease. Points from the study as a whole: For repertoire similarity, concordant twins did not differ from discordant twins, possibly because power was limited.

This CDR3 has 14 residues. With regard to this clonotype: No antigen is known for it.

Template switching introduced UMIs that contain a 6-nucleotide sample barcode. With the 5' RACE reads reprocessed, TCRdb shows one record per CDR3 protein and no DNA. The sample totals 350,000 to 550,000 distinct CDR3 sequences. The rearrangement joins TRBV12-3 or TRBV12-4 to TRBJ1-6. The receptor was isolated from a human donor with ulcerative colitis or Crohn's disease, or a healthy co-twin of an affected twin (not recorded which). The sample taken for sequencing was blood. The CDR3 here is CASSETVYNSPLHF.